This TCR beta chain was observed in a study of blood T cells in healthy people across ages. Background on the study: With template switching, about one barcoded beta molecule was captured per two T cells.

Points from the study as a whole: Relative to aged donors, long-lived donors carried more naive CD4+ cells and displayed higher diversity. Any changes in expanded clonotypes were possibly confounded, as donor CMV status remained unknown.

The second PCR ran roughly 6 to 11 cycles with a sample-barcoded 5' primer and J-beta primers. TCRdb fed the 5' RACE reads into MiXCR, producing one record per CDR3 protein. The table lists roughly 1,100,000 distinct CDR3 sequences, about 25% of them singletons. Turning to this clonotype: The antigen remains undetermined.

Germline lookup yields CDR1 SEHNR and CDR2 FQNEAQ (reference sequence). The ends lost 3 bases at V and 2 bases at J; junction bases unmatched: 13. The CDR3 runs to 19 residues. These data also featured in a second study, about T cells of mothers and their children.

Sequencing was done on a sample of blood. The chain carries TRBV7-9 and TRBJ1-2; 12 positions match TRBD1. The TCR comes from a girl aged 2-15 years in good health. CDR3 in DNA: TGTGCCAGCAGCTTTCCATTGTCCGGGACAGGGGGCGCGAACTATGGCTACACCTTC. Translated, it gives CASSFPLSGTGGANYGYTF.